The T cell receptor (beta chain) under discussion was sequenced for a study of PD-1 blockade in classical Hodgkin lymphoma. Study-wide results and limits: Reported findings placed baseline TCR diversity lower in newly diagnosed patients (compared with healthy donors). Significantly greater TCR diversity emerged by C4D1 in CD4+ cells but not CD8+ cells. Those starting nivolumab under 1 year post-ASCT were excluded.

Only in-frame clones appear in the TCRdb table, and some are missing; sequencing was by immunoSEQ multiplex PCR. Of roughly 30,000 clones in the sample, roughly 80% were seen once. Time point given: cycle 4 day 1 (C4D1), after 6 weeks of nivolumab. Each and every patient relapsed after autologous stem cell transplantation, and patients got differing brentuximab vedotin exposure. Out of thawed PBMCs, magnetic negative selection purified CD4+ T cells. This clone was observed a few times. Its cognate antigen is unknown. Sample: CD4+ T cells from blood, taken before the fourth cycle of nivolumab. This clonotype was obtained from a human donor with classical Hodgkin lymphoma.

Written as DNA, the CDR3 is TGTGCCTGGAATCTGAACACTGAAGCTTTCTTT. Translating gives CAWNLNTEAFF. The chain links TRBV30 to TRBJ1-1; D is ambiguous. The CDR3 loop spans 11 amino acids. Trimming left V 4 bases short and J 0 bases short, with 3 bases between. Germline CDR1 reads GTSNPN; CDR2 reads SVGIG (reference sequence).